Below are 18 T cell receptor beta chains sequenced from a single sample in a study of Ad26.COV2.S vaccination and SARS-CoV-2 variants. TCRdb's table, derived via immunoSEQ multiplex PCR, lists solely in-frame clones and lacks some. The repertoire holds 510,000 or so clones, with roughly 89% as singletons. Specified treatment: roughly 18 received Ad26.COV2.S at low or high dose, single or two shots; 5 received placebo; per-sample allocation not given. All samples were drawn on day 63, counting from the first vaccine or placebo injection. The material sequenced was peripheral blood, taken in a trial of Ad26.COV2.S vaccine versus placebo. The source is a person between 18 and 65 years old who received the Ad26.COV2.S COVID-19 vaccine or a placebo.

In nucleotides, the CDR3 is TGCGCCAGCAGCCAAAGACGCGGGGGAGTCACTGAAGCTTTCTTT. The encoded protein is CASSQRRGGVTEAFF. This chain links TRBV4-1 with TRBJ1-1; D is possibly TRBD1 (5 bases). The CDR3 runs 15 residues. Germline V gene lookup returns CDR1 MGHRA and CDR2 YSYEKL. The V end lost 2 bases, the J end lost 4 bases, and 14 bases lay between the germline ends.

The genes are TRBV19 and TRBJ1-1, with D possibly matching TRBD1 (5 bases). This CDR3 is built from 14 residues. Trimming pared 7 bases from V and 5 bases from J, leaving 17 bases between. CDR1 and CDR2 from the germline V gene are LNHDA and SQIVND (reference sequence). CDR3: CASTRQPLGTEAFF. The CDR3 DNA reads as TGTGCCAGTACCCGACAGCCCCTGGGGACTGAAGCTTTCTTT.

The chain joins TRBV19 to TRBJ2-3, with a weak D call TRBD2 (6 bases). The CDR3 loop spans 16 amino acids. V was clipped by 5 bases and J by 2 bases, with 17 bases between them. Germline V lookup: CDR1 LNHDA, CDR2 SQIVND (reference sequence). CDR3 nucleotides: TGTGCCAGTAGTCCTCCCAGACTAGGAAACACAGATACGCAGTATTTT. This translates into CASSPPRLGNTDTQYF.

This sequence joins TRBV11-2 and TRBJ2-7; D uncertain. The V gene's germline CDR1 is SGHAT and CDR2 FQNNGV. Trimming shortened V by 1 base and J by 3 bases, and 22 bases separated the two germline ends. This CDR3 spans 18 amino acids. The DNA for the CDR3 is TGTGCCAGCAGCTTAGGAGGACGAAGGACCGGCTCCTACTACGAGCAGTACTTC. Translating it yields CASSLGGRRTGSYYEQYF.

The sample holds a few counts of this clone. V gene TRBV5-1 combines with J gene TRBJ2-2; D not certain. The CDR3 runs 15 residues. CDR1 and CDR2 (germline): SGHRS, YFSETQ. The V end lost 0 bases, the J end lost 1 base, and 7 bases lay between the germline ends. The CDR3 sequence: CASSLARLNTGELFF. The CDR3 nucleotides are TGCGCCAGCAGCTTGGCCAGGTTGAACACCGGGGAGCTGTTTTTT.

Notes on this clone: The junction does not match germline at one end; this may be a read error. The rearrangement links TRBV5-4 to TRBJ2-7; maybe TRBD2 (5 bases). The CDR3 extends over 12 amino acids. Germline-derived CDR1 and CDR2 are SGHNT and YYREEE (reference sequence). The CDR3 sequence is CASSRTLRDTRF. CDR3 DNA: TGTGCCAGCAGCCGTACCCTCCGGGATACTCGCTTC.

CDR3: CASSQAGTGANEKLFF. DNA for the CDR3: TGCGCCAGCAGCCAAGCAGGGACAGGGGCTAATGAAAAACTGTTTTTT. This chain joins TRBV4-1 and TRBJ1-4, with TRBD1 identical over 10 bases. The germline gives CDR1 MGHRA, CDR2 YSYEKL. This CDR3 spans 16 amino acids. The V segment lost 1 base and the J segment 3 bases; nucleotides outside the gene matches: 2.

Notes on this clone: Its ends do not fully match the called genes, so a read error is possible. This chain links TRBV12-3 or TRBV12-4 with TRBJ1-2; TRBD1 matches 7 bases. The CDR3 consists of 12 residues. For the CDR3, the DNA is TGTGCCAGCAGTAGAGGGAGGCAGGGGGTTGGCTTC. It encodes CASSRGRQGVGF.

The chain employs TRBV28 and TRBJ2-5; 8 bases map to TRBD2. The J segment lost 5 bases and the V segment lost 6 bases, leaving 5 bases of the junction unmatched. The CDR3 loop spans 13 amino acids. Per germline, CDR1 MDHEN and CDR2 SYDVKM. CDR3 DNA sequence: TGTGCCAGCAGGGCCCGGGGGGGGGAGACCCAGTACTTC. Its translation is CASRARGGETQYF. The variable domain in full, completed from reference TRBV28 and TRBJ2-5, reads DVKVTQSSRYLVKRTGEKVFLECVQDMDHENMFWYRQDPGLGLRLIYFSYDVKMKEKGDIPEGYSVSREKKERFSLILESASTNQTSMYLCASRARGGETQYFGPGTRLLVL.

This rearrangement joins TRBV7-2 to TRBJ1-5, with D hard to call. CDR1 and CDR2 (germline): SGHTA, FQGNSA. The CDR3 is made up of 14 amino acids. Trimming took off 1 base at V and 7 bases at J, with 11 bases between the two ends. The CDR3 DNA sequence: TGTGCCAGCAGCTTAGTCTCCGGGATCCAGCCCCAGCATTTT. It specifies CASSLVSGIQPQHF.

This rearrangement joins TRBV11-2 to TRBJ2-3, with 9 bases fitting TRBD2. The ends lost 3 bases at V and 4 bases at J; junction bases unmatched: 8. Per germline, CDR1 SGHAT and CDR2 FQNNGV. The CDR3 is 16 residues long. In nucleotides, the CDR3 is TGTGCCAGCAGCTTTGAAGGCGGGAGGGCCCCAGATACGCAGTATTTT. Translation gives CASSFEGGRAPDTQYF.

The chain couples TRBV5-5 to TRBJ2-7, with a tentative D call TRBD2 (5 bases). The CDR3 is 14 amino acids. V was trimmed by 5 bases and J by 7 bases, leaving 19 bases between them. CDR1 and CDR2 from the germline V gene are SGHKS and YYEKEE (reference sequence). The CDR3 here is CASSSVDGVLEQYF. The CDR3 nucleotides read TGTGCCAGCAGTTCTGTAGACGGGGTCTTGGAGCAGTACTTC.

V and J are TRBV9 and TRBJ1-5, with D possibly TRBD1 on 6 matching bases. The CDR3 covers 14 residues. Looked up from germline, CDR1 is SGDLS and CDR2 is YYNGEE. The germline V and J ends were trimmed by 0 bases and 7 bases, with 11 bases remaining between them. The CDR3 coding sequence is TGTGCCAGCAGCGTAGAGGGGGGCACCCAGCCCCAGCATTTT. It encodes CASSVEGGTQPQHF.

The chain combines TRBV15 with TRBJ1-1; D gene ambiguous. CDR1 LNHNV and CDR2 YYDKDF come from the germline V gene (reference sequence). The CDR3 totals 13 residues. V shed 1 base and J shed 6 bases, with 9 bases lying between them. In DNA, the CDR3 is TGTGCCACCAGCAGAGGGAGGTCCCCTGAAGCTTTCTTT. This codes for CATSRGRSPEAFF.

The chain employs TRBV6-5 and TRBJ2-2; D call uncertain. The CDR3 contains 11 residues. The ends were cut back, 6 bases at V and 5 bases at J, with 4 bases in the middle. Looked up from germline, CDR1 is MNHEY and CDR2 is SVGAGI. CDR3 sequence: CASSRTGELFF. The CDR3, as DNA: TGTGCCAGCAGCCGGACCGGGGAGCTGTTTTTT.

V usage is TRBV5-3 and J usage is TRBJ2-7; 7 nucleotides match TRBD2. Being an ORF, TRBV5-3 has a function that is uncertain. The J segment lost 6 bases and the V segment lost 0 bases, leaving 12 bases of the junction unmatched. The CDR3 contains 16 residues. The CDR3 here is CARSLVVLADTSEQYF. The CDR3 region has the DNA TGTGCCAGAAGCTTGGTTGTCCTAGCGGACACTTCCGAGCAGTACTTC.

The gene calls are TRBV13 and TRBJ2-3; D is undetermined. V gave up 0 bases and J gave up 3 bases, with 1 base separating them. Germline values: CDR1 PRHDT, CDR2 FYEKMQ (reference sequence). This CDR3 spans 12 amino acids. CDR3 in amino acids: CASSLGTDTQYF. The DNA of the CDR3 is TGTGCCAGCAGCTTAGGAACAGATACGCAGTATTTT.

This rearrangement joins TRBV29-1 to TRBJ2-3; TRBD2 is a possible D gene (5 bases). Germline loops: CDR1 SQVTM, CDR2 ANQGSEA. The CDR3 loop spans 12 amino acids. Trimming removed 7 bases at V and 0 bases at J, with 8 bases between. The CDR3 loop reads CSGSGSTDTQYF. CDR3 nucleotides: TGCAGCGGGAGCGGAAGCACAGATACGCAGTATTTT.